This T cell receptor (beta chain) originates from a study of long-term antiretroviral therapy in people with HIV. Study observations and caveats: With ART, diversity went up but was still lower than in transplant donor controls. HIV repertoires covered narrower CDR3 length ranges than controls did. Dominance of pre-ART expanded clones persisted, fluctuating and often declining after ART.

As concerns this clone: What it binds is unknown.

With survey level as its setting, the immunoSEQ assay was v3.0. Using immunoSEQ multiplex PCR, the repertoire was profiled, and TCRdb retains in-frame clones only, with some absent. The data hold about 40,000 clones, with 86% observed a single time. V lost 3 bases to trimming and J lost 6 bases; unmatched junction nucleotides: 7. This CDR3 spans 15 amino acids. The germline CDR1 and CDR2 sequences are ENHRY and SYGVKD. No donor had fewer than one pre-ART PBMC sample or fewer than two post-ART PBMC samples. The TCR was taken from a woman between 50 and 59 years old with HIV. Sequencing was performed on unsorted PBMCs, taken 1.2 years after starting antiretroviral therapy. The V call is TRBV10-3, the J call TRBJ1-2, with 10 bases lining up with TRBD1. CDR3 amino acids: CAISEALDRGNGYTF. The DNA of the CDR3 is TGTGCCATCAGTGAAGCCTTGGACAGGGGGAATGGCTACACCTTC.